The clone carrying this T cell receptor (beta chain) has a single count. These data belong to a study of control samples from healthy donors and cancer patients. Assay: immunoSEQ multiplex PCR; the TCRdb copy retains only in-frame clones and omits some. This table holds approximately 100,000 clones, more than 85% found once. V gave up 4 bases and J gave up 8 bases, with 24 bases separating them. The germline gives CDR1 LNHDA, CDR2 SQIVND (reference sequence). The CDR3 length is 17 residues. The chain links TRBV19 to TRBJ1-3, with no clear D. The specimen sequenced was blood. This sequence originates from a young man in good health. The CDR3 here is CASSTPNHWTRGDTIYF. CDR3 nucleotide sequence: TGTGCCAGTAGTACTCCAAACCACTGGACCCGCGGGGACACCATATATTTT.